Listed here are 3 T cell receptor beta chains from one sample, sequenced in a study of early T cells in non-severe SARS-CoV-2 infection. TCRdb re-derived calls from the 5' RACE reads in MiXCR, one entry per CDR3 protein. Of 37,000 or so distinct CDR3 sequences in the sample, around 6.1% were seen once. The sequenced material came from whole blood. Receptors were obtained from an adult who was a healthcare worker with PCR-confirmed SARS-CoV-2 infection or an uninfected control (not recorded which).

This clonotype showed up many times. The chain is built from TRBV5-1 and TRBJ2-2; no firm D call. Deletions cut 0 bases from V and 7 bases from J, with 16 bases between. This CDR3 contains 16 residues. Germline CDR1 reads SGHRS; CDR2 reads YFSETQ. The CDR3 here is CASSLGLTRAGGELFF. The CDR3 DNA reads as TGCGCCAGCAGCTTGGGGCTGACAAGGGCCGGCGGGGAGCTGTTTTTT.

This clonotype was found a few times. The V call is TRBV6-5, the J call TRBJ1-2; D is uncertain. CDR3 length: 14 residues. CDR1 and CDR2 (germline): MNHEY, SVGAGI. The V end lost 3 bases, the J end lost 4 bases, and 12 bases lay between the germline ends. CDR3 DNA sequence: TGTGCCAGCAGTTATGATACCCTCGGCTATGGCTACACCTTC. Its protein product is CASSYDTLGYGYTF.

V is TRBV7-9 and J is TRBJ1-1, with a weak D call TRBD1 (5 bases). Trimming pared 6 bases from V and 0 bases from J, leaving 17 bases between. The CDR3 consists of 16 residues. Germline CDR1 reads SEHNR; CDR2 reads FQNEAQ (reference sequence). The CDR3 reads CASRYPGPIMNTEAFF. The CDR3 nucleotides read TGTGCCAGCAGGTATCCGGGACCGATAATGAACACTGAAGCTTTCTTT.